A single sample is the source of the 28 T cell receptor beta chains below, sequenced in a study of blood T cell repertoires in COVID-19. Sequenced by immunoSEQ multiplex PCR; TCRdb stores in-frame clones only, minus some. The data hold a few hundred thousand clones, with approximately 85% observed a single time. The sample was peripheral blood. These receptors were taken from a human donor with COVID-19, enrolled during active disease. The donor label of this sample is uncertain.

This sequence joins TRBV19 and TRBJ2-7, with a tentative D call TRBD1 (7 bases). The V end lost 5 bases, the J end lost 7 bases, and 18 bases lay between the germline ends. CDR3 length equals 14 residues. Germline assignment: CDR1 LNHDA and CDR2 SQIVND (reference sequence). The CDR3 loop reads CASSPRTGGREQYF. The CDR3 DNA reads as TGTGCCAGTAGTCCGAGGACAGGAGGGAGGGAGCAGTACTTC.

CDR3 DNA sequence: TGTGCCAGCTCCCTGTCAGGGATCTCTGGAAACACCATATATTTT. It specifies CASSLSGISGNTIYF. The chain couples TRBV18 to TRBJ1-3; D is perhaps TRBD1 (5 bases). CDR3 length equals 15 residues. Trimming cost V 6 bases and J 0 bases, with 12 bases left between them. Germline CDR1 reads KGHSH; CDR2 reads LQKENI.

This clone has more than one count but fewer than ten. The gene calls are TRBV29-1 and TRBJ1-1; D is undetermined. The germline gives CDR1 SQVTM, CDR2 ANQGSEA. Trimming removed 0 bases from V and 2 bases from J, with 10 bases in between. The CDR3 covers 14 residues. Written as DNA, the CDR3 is TGCAGCGTTGAAGAGGCGGGGTTTAACACTGAAGCTTTCTTT. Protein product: CSVEEAGFNTEAFF.

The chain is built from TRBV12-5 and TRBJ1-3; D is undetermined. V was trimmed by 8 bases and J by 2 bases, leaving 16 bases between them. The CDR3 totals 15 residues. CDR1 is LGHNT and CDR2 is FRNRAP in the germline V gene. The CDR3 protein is CASKILRVTGNTIYF. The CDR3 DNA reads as TGTGCTAGTAAGATACTGAGGGTCACTGGAAACACCATATATTTT. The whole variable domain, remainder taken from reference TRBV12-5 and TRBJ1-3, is DARVTQTPRHKVTEMGQEVTMRCQPILGHNTVFWYRQTMMQGLELLAYFRNRAPLDDSGMPKDRFSAEMPDATLATLKIQPSEPRDSAVYFCASKILRVTGNTIYFGEGSWLTVV.

CDR3 in DNA: TGTGCCAGCAGTTCGACAGTCTCTGGAAACACCATATATTTT. It codes for CASSSTVSGNTIYF. This chain links TRBV28 with TRBJ1-3; possibly TRBD1 for D (5 bases). This CDR3 is 14 amino acids long. V lost 4 bases, J lost 0 bases, and 7 bases lay in between. Germline CDR1 and CDR2: MDHEN and SYDVKM.

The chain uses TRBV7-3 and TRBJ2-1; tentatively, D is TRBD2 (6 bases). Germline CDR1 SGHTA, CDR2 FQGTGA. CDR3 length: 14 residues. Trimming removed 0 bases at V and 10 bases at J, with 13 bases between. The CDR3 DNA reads TGTGCCAGCAGCTTAACGCCCGGACTAACCGAGCAGTTCTTC. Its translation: CASSLTPGLTEQFF.

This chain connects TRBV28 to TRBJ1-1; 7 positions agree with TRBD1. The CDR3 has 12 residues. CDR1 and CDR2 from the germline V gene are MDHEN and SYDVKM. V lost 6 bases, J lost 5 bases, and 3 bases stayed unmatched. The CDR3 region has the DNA TGTGCCAGCAGAGGGACAGAAACTGAAGCTTTCTTT. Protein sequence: CASRGTETEAFF. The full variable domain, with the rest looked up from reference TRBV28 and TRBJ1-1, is DVKVTQSSRYLVKRTGEKVFLECVQDMDHENMFWYRQDPGLGLRLIYFSYDVKMKEKGDIPEGYSVSREKKERFSLILESASTNQTSMYLCASRGTETEAFFGQGTRLTVV.

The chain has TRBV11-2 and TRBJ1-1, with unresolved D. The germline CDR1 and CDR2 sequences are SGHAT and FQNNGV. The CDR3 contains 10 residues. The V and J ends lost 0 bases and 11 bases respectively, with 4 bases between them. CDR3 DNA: TGTGCCAGCAGCTTAGAGCGGGCTTTCTTT. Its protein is CASSLERAFF. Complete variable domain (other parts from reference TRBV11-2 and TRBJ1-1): EAGVAQSPRYKIIEKRQSVAFWCNPISGHATLYWYQQILGQGPKLLIQFQNNGVVDDSQLPKDRFSAERLKGVDSTLKIQPAKLEDSAVYLCASSLERAFFGQGTRLTVV.

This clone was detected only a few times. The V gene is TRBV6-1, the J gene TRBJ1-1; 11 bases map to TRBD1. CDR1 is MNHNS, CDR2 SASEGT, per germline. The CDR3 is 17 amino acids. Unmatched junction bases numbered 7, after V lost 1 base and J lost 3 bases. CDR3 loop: CASSEGWGTGGYTEAFF. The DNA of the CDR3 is TGTGCCAGCAGTGAAGGGTGGGGGACAGGGGGTTACACTGAAGCTTTCTTT.

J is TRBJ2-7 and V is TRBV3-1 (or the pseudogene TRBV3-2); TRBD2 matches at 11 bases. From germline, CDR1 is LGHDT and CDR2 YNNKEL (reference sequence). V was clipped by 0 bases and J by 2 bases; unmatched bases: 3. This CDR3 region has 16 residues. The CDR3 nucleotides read TGTGCCAGCAGCCAAGAAACGACTAGCGGGACCTACGAGCAGTACTTC. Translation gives CASSQETTSGTYEQYF.

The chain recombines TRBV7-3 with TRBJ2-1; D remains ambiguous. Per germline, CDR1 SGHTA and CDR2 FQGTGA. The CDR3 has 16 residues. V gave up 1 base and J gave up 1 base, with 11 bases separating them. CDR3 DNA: TGTGCCAGCAGCTTAAGGTCCACTCTATCCTACAATGAGCAGTTCTTC. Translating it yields CASSLRSTLSYNEQFF.

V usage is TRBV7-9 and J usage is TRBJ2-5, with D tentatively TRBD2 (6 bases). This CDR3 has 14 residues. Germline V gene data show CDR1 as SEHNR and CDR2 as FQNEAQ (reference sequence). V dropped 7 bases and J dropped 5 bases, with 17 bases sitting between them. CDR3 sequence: CASKRPGEGETQYF. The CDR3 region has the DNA TGTGCCAGCAAGAGGCCGGGAGAGGGGGAGACCCAGTACTTC.

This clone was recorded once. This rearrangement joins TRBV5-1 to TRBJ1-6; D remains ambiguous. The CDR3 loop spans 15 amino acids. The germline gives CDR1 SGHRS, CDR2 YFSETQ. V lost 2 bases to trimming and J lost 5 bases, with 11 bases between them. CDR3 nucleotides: TGCGCCAGCAGCTTAACAGTTAATGATAATTCACCCCTCCACTTT. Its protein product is CASSLTVNDNSPLHF.

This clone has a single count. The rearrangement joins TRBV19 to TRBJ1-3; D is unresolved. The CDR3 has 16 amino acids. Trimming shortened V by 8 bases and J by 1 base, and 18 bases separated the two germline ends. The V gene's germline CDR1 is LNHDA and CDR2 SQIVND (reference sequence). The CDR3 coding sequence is TGTGCCAGTGTTAATGGCCGTTTATTATCTGGAAACACCATATATTTT. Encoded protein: CASVNGRLLSGNTIYF.

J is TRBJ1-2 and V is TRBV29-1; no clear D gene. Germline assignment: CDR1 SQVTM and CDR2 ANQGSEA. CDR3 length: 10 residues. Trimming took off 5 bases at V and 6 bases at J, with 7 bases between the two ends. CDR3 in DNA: TGCAGCGTTAAGGAGGATGGCTACACCTTC. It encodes CSVKEDGYTF. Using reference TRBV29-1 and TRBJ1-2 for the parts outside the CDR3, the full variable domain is SAVISQKPSRDICQRGTSLTIQCQVDSQVTMMFWYRQQPGQSLTLIATANQGSEATYESGFVIDKFPISRPNLTFSTLTVSNMSPEDSSIYLCSVKEDGYTFGSGTRLTVV.

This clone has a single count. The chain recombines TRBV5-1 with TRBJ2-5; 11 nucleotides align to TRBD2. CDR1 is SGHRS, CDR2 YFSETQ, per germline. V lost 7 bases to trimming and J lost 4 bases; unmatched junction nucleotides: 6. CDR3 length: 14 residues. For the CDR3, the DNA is TGCGCCAGCGCCCCTGGACTAGCGGGAGAGACCCAGTACTTC. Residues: CASAPGLAGETQYF.

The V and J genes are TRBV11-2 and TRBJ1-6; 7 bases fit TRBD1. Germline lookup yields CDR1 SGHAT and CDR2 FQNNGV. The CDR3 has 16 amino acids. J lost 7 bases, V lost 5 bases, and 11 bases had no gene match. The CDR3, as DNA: TGTGCCAGCAGCGTAGGGGGGACAGTTACAAATTCACCCCTCCACTTT. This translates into CASSVGGTVTNSPLHF. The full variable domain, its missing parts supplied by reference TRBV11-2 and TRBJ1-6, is EAGVAQSPRYKIIEKRQSVAFWCNPISGHATLYWYQQILGQGPKLLIQFQNNGVVDDSQLPKDRFSAERLKGVDSTLKIQPAKLEDSAVYLCASSVGGTVTNSPLHFGNGTRLTVT.

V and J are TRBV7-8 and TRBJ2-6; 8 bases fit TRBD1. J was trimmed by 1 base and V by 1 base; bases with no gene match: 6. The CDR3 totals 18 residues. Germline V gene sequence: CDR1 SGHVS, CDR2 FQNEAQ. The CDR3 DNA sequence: TGTGCCAGCAGCTTAGGCGGCAGGGGGCGTTCTGGGGCCAACGTCCTGACTTTC. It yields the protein CASSLGGRGRSGANVLTF.

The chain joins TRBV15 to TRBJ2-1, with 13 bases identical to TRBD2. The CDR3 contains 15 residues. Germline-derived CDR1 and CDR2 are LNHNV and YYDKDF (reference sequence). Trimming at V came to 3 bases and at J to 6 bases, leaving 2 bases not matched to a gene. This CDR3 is CATSRGLAGPNEQFF. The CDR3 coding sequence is TGTGCCACCAGCAGGGGACTAGCGGGACCCAATGAGCAGTTCTTC. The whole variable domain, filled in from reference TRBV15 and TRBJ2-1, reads DAMVIQNPRYQVTQFGKPVTLSCSQTLNHNVMYWYQQKSSQAPKLLFHYYDKDFNNEADTPDNFQSRRPNTSFCFLDIRSPGLGDTAMYLCATSRGLAGPNEQFFGPGTRLTVL.

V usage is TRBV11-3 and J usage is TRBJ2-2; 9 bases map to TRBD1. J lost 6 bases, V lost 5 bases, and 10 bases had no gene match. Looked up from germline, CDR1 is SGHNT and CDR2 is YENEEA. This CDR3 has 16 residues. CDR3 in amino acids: CASSPRQGEVAGELFF. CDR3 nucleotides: TGTGCCAGCAGCCCCCGACAGGGGGAGGTGGCCGGGGAGCTGTTTTTT.

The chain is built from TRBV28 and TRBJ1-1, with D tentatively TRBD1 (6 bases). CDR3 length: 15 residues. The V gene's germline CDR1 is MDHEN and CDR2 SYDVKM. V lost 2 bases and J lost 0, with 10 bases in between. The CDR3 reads CASSLMGQLNTEAFF. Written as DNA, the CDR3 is TGTGCCAGCAGTTTAATGGGACAACTGAACACTGAAGCTTTCTTT.

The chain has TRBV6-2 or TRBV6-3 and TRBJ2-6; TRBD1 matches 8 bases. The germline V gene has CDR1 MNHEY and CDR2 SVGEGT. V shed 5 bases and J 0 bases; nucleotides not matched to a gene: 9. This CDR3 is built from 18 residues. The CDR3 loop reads CASSPSTGESSGANVLTF. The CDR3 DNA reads TGTGCCAGCAGTCCCTCGACAGGGGAGAGCTCTGGGGCCAACGTCCTGACTTTC.

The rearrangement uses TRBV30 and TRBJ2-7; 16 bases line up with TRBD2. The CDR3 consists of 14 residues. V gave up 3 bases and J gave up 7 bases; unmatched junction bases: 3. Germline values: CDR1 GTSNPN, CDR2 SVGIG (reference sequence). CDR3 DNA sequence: TGTGCCTGGAGGAGGGGACTAGCGGGAGGGGAGCAGTACTTC. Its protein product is CAWRRGLAGGEQYF.

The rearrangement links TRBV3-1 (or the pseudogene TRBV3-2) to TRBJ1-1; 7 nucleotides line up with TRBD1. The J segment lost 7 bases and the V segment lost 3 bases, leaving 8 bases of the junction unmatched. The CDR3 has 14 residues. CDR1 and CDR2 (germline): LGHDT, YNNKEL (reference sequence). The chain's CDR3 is CASSQGDRVSEAFF. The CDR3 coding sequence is TGTGCCAGCAGCCAGGGCGACAGGGTGAGTGAAGCTTTCTTT.

DNA for the CDR3: TGCAGCGTTGAAAAGGGGGGAGGGACTGAAGCTTTCTTT. It specifies CSVEKGGGTEAFF. The chain links TRBV29-1 to TRBJ1-1; possible D gene TRBD1, 6 bases. This CDR3 is 13 amino acids long. CDR1 is SQVTM and CDR2 is ANQGSEA in the germline V gene. V lost 2 bases, J lost 5 bases, and 12 bases lay in between.

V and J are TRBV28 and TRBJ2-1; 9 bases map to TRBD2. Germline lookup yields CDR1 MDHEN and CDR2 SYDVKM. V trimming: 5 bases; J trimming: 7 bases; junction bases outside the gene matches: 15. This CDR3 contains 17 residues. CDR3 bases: TGTGCCAGCAGTAAAGGGGGCATTAGCGGGAGCGGTAATGAGCAGTTCTTC. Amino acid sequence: CASSKGGISGSGNEQFF. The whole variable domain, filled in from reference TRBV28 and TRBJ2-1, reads DVKVTQSSRYLVKRTGEKVFLECVQDMDHENMFWYRQDPGLGLRLIYFSYDVKMKEKGDIPEGYSVSREKKERFSLILESASTNQTSMYLCASSKGGISGSGNEQFFGPGTRLTVL.

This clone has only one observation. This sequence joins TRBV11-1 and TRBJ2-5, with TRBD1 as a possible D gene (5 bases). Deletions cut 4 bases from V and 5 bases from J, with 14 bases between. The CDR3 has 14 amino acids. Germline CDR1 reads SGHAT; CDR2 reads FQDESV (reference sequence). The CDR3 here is CASSSPRVMETQYF. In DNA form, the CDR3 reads TGTGCCAGCAGCTCCCCCAGGGTAATGGAGACCCAGTACTTC.

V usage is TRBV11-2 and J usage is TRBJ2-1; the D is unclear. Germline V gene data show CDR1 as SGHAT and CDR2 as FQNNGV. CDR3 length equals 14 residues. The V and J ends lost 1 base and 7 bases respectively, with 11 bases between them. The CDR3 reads CASSLVWATNEQFF. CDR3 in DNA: TGTGCCAGCAGCTTAGTTTGGGCTACAAATGAGCAGTTCTTC.